The 5 T cell receptor beta chains reported below all come from one sample, sequenced in a study of T cell repertoires in cytomegalovirus infection. TCRdb reprocessed the reads via MiXCR and lists one record per CDR3 protein. The table has 150,000 to 200,000 distinct CDR3 sequences, 28% seen once. Sequencing was performed on PBMCs. Receptor source: a human donor in good health (CMV status not recorded). Some clones in this sample may be carry-over from other donors' samples.

The chain combines TRBV29-1 with TRBJ2-1; 10 nucleotides match TRBD1. CDR3 size: 17 residues. Germline CDR1 SQVTM, CDR2 ANQGSEA. Germline trimming cut 1 base from V and 2 bases from J; bases unmatched to any gene: 8. CDR3 loop: CSVEGVVGQGAYNEQFF. The DNA for the CDR3 is TGCAGCGTTGAAGGCGTAGTTGGACAGGGGGCCTACAATGAGCAGTTCTTC.

This clonotype was counted at least ten times. The rearrangement joins TRBV7-2 to TRBJ1-5; 7 bases align to TRBD1. With V trimmed by 0 bases and J by 4 bases, 3 bases remained unmatched. In germline, CDR1 is SGHTA, CDR2 FQGNSA. The CDR3 is 15 residues long. CDR3 DNA: TGTGCCAGCAGCTTAGCAGGGGGCAGGAATCAGCCCCAGCATTTT. Protein: CASSLAGGRNQPQHF.

This sequence joins TRBV7-2 and TRBJ2-6, with D maybe TRBD1 (6 bases). This CDR3 has 21 amino acids. V lost 5 bases, J lost 0 bases, and 26 bases lay in between. From germline, CDR1 is SGHTA and CDR2 FQGNSA. For the CDR3, the DNA is TGTGCCAGCAGCCCCCGGGACAAAGGGTTTACGACTTACTCTGGGGCCAACGTCCTGACTTTC. Translated: CASSPRDKGFTTYSGANVLTF. Variable domain in full (rest from reference TRBV7-2 and TRBJ2-6): GAGVSQSPSNKVTEKGKDVELRCDPISGHTALYWYRQSLGQGLEFLIYFQGNSAPDKSGLPSDRFSAERTGGSVSTLTIQRTQQEDSAVYLCASSPRDKGFTTYSGANVLTFGAGSRLTVL.

The chain uses TRBV3-1 and TRBJ1-1, with D tentatively TRBD1 (6 bases). The germline CDR1 and CDR2 sequences are LGHDT and YNNKEL (reference sequence). V was shortened by 0 bases and J by 3 bases, with 11 bases between the two germline ends. This CDR3 comprises 15 residues. CDR3: CASSQDPGAYTEAFF. CDR3 nucleotide sequence: TGTGCCAGCAGCCAAGATCCGGGGGCCTACACTGAAGCTTTCTTT. The complete variable domain, with remaining parts taken from reference TRBV3-1 and TRBJ1-1, reads DTAVSQTPKYLVTQMGNDKSIKCEQNLGHDTMYWYKQDSKKFLKIMFSYNNKELIINETVPNRFSPKSPDKAHLNLHINSLELGDSAVYFCASSQDPGAYTEAFFGQGTRLTVV.

This clonotype occurred once. The rearrangement joins TRBV12-5 to TRBJ2-7; weak D call: TRBD2 (6 bases). Deletions cut 5 bases from V and 5 bases from J, with 19 bases between. The CDR3 consists of 15 residues. Germline V gene data show CDR1 as LGHNT and CDR2 as FRNRAP. The chain's CDR3 is CASGLVGSSTNEQYF. The CDR3 bases are TGTGCTAGTGGTCTCGTCGGGAGCTCTACCAACGAGCAGTACTTC.